The entry below gives a single TCR beta chain sequence along with its context. This CDR3 region has 15 residues. From germline, CDR1 is LGHNA and CDR2 YNFKEQ. V gave up 2 bases and J gave up 9 bases, with 14 bases separating them. Here immunoSEQ multiplex PCR was the method, and the copy in TCRdb shows in-frame clones only, minus some. The table has 30,000 to 40,000 clones, roughly 90% seen once. This sample stems from a study of T cell changes during pregnancy in multiple sclerosis. This sequence originates from a female donor with multiple sclerosis, enrolled in a pregnancy study. This sample comprised CD4+ T cells from peripheral blood mononuclear cells, obtained before pregnancy. The chain joins TRBV4-2 to TRBJ1-6, with D uncertain. For the CDR3, the DNA is TGTGCCAGCAGCCAACCCGGAGGCCGGCTTTCACCCCTCCACTTT. It is translated as CASSQPGGRLSPLHF.